These T cell receptor beta chains were read from a single sample in a study of blood T cell repertoires in COVID-19. Produced via immunoSEQ multiplex PCR; TCRdb's table is partial and in-frame only. This sample carries 250,000 to 350,000 clones, less than 90% of them seen once, and the ten largest clones take under 3.5%. The sample taken for sequencing was PBMCs or T cells enriched from blood (not recorded which). The receptors were sampled from a woman aged 45-60 years who had recovered from COVID-19. CDR3s include the opening cysteine and the closing phenylalanine or tryptophan. Fields, in order: D gene, V gene, CDR3 protein. The D gene is left open where the match is weak.

d_call: .
v_call: TRBV6-5
cdr3_aa: CASSLTGYYGYTF

d_call: .
v_call: TRBV28
cdr3_aa: CASSSQNEKLFF

d_call: TRBD2
v_call: TRBV6-5
cdr3_aa: CASSGRESYNEQFF

d_call: .
v_call: TRBV12-3/TRBV12-4
cdr3_aa: CASREDRSYEQYF

d_call: TRBD1
v_call: TRBV6-5
cdr3_aa: CASSGLGGGNEKLFF

d_call: .
v_call: TRBV5-6
cdr3_aa: CASSFRALNTEAFF

d_call: TRBD1
v_call: TRBV9
cdr3_aa: CASSQDRGEQYF

d_call: .
v_call: TRBV28
cdr3_aa: CASSSLGTLGNTIYF

d_call: .
v_call: TRBV2
cdr3_aa: CASRPQLSGNTIYF

d_call: .
v_call: TRBV7-2
cdr3_aa: CASSPHMNTEAFF

d_call: TRBD1
v_call: TRBV5-5
cdr3_aa: CASSPARTGPKAQHF

d_call: .
v_call: TRBV6-1
cdr3_aa: CASSEDRGSYNEQFF

d_call: .
v_call: TRBV5-6
cdr3_aa: CASSLELRGYTGELFF

d_call: TRBD2
v_call: TRBV7-9
cdr3_aa: CASSLVAGGAGEQYF

d_call: TRBD2
v_call: TRBV7-3
cdr3_aa: CASSLTSASYEQYF

d_call: TRBD1
v_call: TRBV2
cdr3_aa: CASTRTGAGELFF

d_call: TRBD1
v_call: TRBV11-2
cdr3_aa: CASGTANSPLHF

d_call: TRBD1
v_call: TRBV5-4
cdr3_aa: CASSIRDRGYYGYTF

d_call: .
v_call: TRBV9
cdr3_aa: CASSVGRAGETQYF

d_call: .
v_call: TRBV28
cdr3_aa: CASSLSYGYTF